The clone carrying this TCR beta chain showed up many times. Its target is not known. The CDR3 is cut off 3 residues early in the read; its end comes from the germline J gene. This sample stems from a study of T cell clonality in common variable immunodeficiency. Study conclusions and caveats: In common variable immunodeficiency, TCR beta chains reportedly carried fewer deletions and N-nucleotide insertions.

The repertoire was sequenced with immunoSEQ multiplex PCR; TCRdb's copy has only in-frame clones and lacks some. The sample yields under 50,000 clones, without any singletons. Blood samples were heparinized, roughly 4.5 to 8.5 ml per donor. The length of the CDR3 is 16 residues. The germline CDR1 and CDR2 sequences are LNHNV and YYDKDF (reference sequence). Trimming at V came to 0 bases and at J to 0 bases, leaving 2 bases not matched to a gene. Sequencing was performed on peripheral blood mononuclear cells. The sequence was collected from a person between 18 and 75 years old in good health. The chain employs TRBV15 and TRBJ2-3; 8 positions match TRBD1. CDR3 in amino acids: CATSRDQGASTDTQYF. CDR3 bases read: TGTGCCACCAGCAGAGATCAGGGGGCTAGCACAGATACG.